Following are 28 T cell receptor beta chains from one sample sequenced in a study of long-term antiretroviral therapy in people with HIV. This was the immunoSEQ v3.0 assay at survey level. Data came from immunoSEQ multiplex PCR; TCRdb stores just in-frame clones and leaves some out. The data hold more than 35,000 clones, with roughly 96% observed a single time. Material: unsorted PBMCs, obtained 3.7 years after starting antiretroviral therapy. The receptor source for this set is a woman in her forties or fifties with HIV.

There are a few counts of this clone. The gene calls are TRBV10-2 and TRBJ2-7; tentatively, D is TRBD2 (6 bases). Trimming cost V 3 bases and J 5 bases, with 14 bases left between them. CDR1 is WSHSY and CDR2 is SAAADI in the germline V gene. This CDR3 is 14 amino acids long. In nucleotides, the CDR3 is TGCGCCAGCAGTGAAGGCAGGGAGGTCCACGAGCAGTACTTC. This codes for CASSEGREVHEQYF.

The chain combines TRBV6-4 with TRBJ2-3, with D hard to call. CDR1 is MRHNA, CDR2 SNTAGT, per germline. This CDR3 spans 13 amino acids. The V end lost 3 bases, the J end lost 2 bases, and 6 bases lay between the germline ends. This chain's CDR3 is CASSEELTDTQYF. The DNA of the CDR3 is TGTGCCAGCAGTGAAGAACTCACAGATACGCAGTATTTT.

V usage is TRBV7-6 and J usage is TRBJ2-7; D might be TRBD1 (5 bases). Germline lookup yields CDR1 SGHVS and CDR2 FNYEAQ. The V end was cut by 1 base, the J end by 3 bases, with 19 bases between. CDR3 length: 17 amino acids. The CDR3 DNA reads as TGTGCCAGCAGCTTAGTCCCCAAGGACACTAACCTCTACGAGCAGTACTTC. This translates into CASSLVPKDTNLYEQYF.

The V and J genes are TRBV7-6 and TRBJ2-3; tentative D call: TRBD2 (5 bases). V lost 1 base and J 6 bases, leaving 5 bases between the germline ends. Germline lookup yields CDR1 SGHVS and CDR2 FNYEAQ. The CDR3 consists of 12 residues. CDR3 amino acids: CASSLVADTQYF. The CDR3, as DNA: TGTGCCAGCAGCTTAGTAGCGGATACGCAGTATTTT.

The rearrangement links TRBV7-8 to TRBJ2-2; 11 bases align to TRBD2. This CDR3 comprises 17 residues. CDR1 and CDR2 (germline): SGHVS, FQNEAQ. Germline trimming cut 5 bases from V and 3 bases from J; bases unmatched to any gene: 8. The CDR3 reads CASSPYPGLADTGELFF. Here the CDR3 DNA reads TGTGCCAGCAGCCCATACCCGGGACTAGCGGACACCGGGGAGCTGTTTTTT.

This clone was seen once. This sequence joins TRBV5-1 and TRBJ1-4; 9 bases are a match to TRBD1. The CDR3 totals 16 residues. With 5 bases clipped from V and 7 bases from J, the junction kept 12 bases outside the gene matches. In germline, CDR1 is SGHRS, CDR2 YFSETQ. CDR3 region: CASRLQGATMTEKLFF. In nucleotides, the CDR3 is TGCGCCAGCAGGTTACAGGGGGCCACGATGACTGAAAAACTGTTTTTT. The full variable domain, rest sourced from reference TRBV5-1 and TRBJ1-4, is KAGVTQTPRYLIKTRGQQVTLSCSPISGHRSVSWYQQTPGQGLQFLFEYFSETQRNKGNFPGRFSGRQFSNSRSEMNVSTLELGDSALYLCASRLQGATMTEKLFFGSGTQLSVL.

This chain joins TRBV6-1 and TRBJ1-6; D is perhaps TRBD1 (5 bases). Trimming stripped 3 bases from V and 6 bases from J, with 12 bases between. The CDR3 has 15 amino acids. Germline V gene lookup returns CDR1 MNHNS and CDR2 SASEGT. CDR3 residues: CASSEGLTINSPLHF. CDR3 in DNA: TGTGCCAGCAGTGAGGGGCTGACGATTAATTCACCCCTCCACTTT.

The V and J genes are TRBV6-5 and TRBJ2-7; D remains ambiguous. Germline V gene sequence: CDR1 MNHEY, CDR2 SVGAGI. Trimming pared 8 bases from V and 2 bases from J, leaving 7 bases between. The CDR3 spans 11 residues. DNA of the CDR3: TGTGCCAGCCAAGACCCCTACGAGCAGTACTTC. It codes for CASQDPYEQYF.

CDR3 sequence (DNA): TGTGCCAGTAGTATTAGGCGGGGGCCTTCCCAAGAGACCCAGTACTTC. Translated: CASSIRRGPSQETQYF. The gene calls are TRBV19 and TRBJ2-5; a weak D match, TRBD2 (7 bases). Germline V gene data show CDR1 as LNHDA and CDR2 as SQIVND (reference sequence). V dropped 3 bases and J dropped 1 base, with 15 bases sitting between them. The CDR3 has 16 amino acids.

The CDR3, as DNA: TGCGCCAGCAGCCAATGGCCGGGACAACGCACAGATACGCAGTATTTT. Protein product: CASSQWPGQRTDTQYF. This rearrangement joins TRBV4-1 to TRBJ2-3; perhaps TRBD1 as D (6 bases). CDR3 length: 16 residues. Germline values: CDR1 MGHRA, CDR2 YSYEKL. The V and J ends lost 2 bases and 1 base respectively, with 13 bases between them.

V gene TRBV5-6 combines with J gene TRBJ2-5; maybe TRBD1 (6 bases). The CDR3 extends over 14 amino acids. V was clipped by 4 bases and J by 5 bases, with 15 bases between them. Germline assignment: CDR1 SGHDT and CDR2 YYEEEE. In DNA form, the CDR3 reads TGTGCCAGCAGCCTCCTAGGGGGAGAGGAGACCCAGTACTTC. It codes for CASSLLGGEETQYF.

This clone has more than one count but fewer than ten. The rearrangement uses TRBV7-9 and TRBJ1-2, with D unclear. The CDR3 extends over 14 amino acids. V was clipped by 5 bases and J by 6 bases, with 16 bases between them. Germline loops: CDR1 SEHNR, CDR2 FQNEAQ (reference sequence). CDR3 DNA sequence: TGTGCCAGCAGCCCCGGCCGGGGTGAGAATGGCTACACCTTC. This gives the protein CASSPGRGENGYTF.

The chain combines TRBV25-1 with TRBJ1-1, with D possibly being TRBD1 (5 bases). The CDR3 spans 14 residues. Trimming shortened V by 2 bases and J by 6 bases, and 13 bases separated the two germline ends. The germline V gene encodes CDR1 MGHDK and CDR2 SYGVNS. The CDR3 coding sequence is TGTGCCAGCAGTGAACGGGGGGAGGTCGCTGAAGCTTTCTTT. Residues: CASSERGEVAEAFF.

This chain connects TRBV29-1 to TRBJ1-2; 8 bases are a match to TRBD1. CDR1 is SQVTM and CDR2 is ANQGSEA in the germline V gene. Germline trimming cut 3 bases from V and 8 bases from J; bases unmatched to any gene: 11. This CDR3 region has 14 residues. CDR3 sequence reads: CSVDETTGAEGYTF. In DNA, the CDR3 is TGCAGCGTTGACGAAACGACAGGGGCGGAGGGCTACACCTTC.

CDR3 in DNA: TGCGCCAGCAGCTTGGCCAGGGGGCCGAACACCGGGGAGCTGTTTTTT. This gives the protein CASSLARGPNTGELFF. The chain recombines TRBV5-1 with TRBJ2-2; 8 positions agree with TRBD1. V was pared by 0 bases and J by 0 bases, with 1 base of the junction left unmatched. Germline V gene data show CDR1 as SGHRS and CDR2 as YFSETQ. CDR3 length: 16 residues.

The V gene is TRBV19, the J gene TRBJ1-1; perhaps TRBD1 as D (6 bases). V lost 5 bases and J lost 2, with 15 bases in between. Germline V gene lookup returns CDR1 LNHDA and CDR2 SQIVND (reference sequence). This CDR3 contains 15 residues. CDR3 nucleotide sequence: TGTGCCAGTAGTGCAGGACAGATTCTTAACACTGAAGCTTTCTTT. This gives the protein CASSAGQILNTEAFF. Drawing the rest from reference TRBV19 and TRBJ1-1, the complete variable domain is DGGITQSPKYLFRKEGQNVTLSCEQNLNHDAMYWYRQDPGQGLRLIYYSQIVNDFQKGDIAEGYSVSREKKESFPLTVTSAQKNPTAFYLCASSAGQILNTEAFFGQGTRLTVV.

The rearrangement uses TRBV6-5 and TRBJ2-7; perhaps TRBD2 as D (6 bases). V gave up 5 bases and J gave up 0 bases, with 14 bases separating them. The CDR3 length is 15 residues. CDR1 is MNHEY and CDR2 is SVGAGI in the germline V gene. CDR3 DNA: TGTGCCAGCAGTCGCCGTTTGGGGGGCTCCTACGAGCAGTACTTC. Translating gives CASSRRLGGSYEQYF.

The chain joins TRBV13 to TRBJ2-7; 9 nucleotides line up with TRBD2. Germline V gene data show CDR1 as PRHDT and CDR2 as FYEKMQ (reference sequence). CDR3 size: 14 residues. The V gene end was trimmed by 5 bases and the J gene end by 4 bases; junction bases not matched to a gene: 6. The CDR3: CASSPAGGSYEQYF. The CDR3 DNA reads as TGTGCCAGCAGCCCTGCGGGGGGGAGTTACGAGCAGTACTTC.

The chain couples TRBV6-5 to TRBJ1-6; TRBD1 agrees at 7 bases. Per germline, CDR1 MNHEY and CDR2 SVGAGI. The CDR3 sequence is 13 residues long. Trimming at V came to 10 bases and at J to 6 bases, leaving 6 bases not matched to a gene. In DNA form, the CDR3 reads TGTGCCACCCGGGACAGCCTTAATTCACCCCTCCACTTT. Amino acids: CATRDSLNSPLHF.

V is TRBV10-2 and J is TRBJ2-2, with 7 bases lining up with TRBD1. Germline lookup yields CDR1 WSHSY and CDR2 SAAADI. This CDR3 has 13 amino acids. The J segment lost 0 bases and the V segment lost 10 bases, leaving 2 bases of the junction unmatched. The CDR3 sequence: CATGQPNTGELFF. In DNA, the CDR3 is TGCGCCACGGGACAGCCGAACACCGGGGAGCTGTTTTTT.

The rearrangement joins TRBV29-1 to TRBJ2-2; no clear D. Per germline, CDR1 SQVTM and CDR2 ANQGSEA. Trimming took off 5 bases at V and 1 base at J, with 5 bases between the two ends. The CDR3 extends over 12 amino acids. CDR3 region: CSVRWNTGELFF. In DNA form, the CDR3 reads TGCAGCGTTCGTTGGAACACCGGGGAGCTGTTTTTT.

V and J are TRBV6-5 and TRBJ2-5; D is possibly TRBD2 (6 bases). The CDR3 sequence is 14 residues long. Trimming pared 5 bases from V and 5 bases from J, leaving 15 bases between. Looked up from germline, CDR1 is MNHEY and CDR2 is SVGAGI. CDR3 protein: CASSPRDSRETQYF. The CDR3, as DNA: TGTGCCAGCAGTCCCCGGGACTCCAGGGAGACCCAGTACTTC.

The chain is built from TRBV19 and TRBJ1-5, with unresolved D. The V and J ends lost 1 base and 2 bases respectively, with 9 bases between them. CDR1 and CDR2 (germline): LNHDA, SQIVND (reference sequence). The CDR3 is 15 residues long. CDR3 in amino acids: CASSIGALGNQPQHF. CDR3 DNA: TGTGCCAGTAGTATAGGGGCTCTTGGCAATCAGCCCCAGCATTTT.

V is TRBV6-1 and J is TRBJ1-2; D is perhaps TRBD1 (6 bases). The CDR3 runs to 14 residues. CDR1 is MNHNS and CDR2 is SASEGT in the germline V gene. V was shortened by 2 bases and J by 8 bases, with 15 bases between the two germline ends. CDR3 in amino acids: CASSELRGAGGYTF. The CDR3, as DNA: TGTGCCAGCAGTGAACTGCGGGGGGCGGGGGGCTACACCTTC.

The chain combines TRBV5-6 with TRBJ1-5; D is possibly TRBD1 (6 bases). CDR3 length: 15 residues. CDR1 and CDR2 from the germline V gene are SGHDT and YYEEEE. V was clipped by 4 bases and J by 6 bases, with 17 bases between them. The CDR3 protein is CASSLRGGVTQPQHF. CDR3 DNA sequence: TGTGCCAGCAGCCTGAGGGGGGGAGTAACTCAGCCCCAGCATTTT. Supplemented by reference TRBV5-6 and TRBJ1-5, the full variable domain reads DAGVTQSPTHLIKTRGQQVTLRCSPKSGHDTVSWYQQALGQGPQFIFQYYEEEERQRGNFPDRFSGHQFPNYSSELNVNALLLGDSALYLCASSLRGGVTQPQHFGDGTRLSIL.

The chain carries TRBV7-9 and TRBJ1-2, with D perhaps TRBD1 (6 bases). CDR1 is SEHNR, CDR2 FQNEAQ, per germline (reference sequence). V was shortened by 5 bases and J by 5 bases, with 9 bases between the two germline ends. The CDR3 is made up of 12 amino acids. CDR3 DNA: TGTGCCAGCAGCCAGGACAGTTATGGCTACACCTTC. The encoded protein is CASSQDSYGYTF.

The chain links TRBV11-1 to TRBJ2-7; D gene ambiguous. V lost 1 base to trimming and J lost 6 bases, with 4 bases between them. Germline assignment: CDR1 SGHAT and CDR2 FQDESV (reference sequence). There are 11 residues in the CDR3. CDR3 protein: CASSLESEQYF. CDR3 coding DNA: TGTGCCAGCAGCTTAGAAAGCGAGCAGTACTTC.

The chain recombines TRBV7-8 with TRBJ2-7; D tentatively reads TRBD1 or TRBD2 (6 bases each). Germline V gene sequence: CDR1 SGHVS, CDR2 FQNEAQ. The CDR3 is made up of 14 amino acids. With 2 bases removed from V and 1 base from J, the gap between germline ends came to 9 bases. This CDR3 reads CASSLRGQSYEQYF. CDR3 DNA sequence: TGTGCCAGCAGCTTACGGGGGCAATCCTACGAGCAGTACTTC.